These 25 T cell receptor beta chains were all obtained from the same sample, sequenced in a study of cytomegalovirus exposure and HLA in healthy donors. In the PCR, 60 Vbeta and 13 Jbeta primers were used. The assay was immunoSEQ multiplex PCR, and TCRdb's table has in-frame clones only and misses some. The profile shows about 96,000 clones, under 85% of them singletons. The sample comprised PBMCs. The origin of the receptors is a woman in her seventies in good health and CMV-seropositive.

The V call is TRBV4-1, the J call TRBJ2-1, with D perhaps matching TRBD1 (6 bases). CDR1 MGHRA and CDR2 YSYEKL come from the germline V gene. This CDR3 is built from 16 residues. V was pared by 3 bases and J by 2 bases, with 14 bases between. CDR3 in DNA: TGCGCCAGCAGCCAGCCAGGGGCGGGTACCTACAATGAGCAGTTCTTC. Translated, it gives CASSQPGAGTYNEQFF.

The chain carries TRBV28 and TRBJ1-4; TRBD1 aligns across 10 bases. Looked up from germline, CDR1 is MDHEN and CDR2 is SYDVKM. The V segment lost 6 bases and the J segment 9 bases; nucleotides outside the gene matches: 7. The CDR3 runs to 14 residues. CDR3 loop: CASRKTGGFQKLFF. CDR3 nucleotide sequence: TGTGCCAGCAGAAAGACAGGGGGCTTCCAAAAACTGTTTTTT.

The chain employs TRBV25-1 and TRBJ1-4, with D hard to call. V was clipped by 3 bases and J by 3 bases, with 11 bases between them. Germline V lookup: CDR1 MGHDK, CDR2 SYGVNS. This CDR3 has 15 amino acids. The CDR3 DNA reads TGTGCCAGCAGTGACCCGGGGAGCCCTAATGAAAAACTGTTTTTT. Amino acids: CASSDPGSPNEKLFF.

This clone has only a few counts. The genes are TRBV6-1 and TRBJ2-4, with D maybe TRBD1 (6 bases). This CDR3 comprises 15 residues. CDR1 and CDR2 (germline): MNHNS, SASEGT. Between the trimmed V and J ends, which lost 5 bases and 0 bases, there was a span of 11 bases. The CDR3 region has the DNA TGTGCCAGCAGTAACAGGGAGATAGCCAAAAACATTCAGTACTTC. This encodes CASSNREIAKNIQYF.

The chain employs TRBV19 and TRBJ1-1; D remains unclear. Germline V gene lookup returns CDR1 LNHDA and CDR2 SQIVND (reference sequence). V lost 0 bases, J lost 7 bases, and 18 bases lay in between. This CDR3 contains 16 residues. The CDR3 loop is CASSIDTTGPLREAFF. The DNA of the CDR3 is TGTGCCAGTAGTATAGACACTACCGGCCCTCTTCGTGAAGCTTTCTTT.

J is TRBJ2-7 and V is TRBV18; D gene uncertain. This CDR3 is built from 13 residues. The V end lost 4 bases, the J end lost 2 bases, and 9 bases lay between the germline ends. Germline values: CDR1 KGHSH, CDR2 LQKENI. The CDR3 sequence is CASSQAGPYEQYF. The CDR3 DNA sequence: TGTGCCAGCTCACAAGCAGGTCCCTACGAGCAGTACTTC. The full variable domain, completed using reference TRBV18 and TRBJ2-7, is NAGVMQNPRHLVRRRGQEARLRCSPMKGHSHVYWYRQLPEEGLKFMVYLQKENIIDESGMPKERFSAEFPKEGPSILRIQQVVRGDSAAYFCASSQAGPYEQYFGPGTRLTVT.

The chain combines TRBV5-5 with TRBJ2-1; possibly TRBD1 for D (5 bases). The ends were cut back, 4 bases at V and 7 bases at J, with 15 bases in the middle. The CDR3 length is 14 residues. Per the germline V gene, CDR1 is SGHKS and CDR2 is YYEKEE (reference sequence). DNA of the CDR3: TGTGCCAGCAGCCCGATGACAGTTGTAAATGAGCAGTTCTTC. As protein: CASSPMTVVNEQFF.

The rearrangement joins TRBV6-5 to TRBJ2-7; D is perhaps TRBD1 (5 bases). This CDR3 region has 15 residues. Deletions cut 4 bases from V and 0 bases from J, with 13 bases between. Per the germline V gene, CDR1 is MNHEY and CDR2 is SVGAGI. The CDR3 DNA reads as TGTGCCAGCAGTTTTGGGGCGATAGCCTCCTACGAGCAGTACTTC. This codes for CASSFGAIASYEQYF.

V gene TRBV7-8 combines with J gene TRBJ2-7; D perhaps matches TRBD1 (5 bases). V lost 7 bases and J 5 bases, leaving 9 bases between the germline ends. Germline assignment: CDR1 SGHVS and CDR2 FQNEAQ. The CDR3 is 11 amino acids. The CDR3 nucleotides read TGTGCCAGCAATGGGGCCCACGAGCAGTACTTC. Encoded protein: CASNGAHEQYF.

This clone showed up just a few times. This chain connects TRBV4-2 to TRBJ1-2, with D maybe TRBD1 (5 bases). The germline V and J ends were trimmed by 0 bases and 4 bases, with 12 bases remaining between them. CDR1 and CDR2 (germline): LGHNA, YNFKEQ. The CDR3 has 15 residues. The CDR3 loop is CASSQDIQGSYGYTF. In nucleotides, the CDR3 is TGTGCCAGCAGCCAAGATATCCAGGGAAGCTATGGCTACACCTTC.

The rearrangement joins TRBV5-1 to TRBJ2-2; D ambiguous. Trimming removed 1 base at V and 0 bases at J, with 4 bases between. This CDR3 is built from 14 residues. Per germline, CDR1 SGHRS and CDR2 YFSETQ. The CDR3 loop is CASSLTTNTGELFF. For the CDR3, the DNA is TGCGCCAGCAGCTTGACAACGAACACCGGGGAGCTGTTTTTT.

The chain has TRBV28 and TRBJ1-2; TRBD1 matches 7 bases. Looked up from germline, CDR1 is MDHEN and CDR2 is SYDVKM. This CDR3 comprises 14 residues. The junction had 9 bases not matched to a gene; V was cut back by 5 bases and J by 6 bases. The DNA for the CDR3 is TGTGCCAGCAGTCCCCCCGACAGGGTAAATGGCTACACCTTC. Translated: CASSPPDRVNGYTF.

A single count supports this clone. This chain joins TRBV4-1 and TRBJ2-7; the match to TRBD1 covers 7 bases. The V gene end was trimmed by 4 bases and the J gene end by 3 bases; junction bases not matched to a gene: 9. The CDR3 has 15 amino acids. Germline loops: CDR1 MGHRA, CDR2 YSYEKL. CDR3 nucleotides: TGCGCCAGCAGCCGATCAAGGGACAGCGGCTACGAGCAGTACTTC. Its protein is CASSRSRDSGYEQYF.

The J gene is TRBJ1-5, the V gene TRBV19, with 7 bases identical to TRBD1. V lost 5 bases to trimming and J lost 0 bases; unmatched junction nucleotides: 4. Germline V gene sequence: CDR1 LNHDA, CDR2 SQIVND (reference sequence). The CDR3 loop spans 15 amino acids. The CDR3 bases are TGTGCCAGTAGTTGGGGACAGAATAGCAATCAGCCCCAGCATTTT. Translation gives CASSWGQNSNQPQHF.

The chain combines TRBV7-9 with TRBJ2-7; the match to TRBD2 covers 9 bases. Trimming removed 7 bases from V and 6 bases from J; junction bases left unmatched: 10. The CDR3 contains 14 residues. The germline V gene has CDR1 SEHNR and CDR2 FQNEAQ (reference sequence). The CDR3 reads CASIPYSGGREQYF. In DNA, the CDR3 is TGTGCCAGCATTCCTTACAGCGGGGGGCGCGAGCAGTACTTC.

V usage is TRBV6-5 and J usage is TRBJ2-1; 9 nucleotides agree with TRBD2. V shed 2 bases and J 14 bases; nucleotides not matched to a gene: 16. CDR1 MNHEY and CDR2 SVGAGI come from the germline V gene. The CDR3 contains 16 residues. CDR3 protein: CASSYTETGYGGREFF. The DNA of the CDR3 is TGTGCCAGCAGTTACACCGAGACAGGATACGGCGGGAGGGAGTTCTTC.

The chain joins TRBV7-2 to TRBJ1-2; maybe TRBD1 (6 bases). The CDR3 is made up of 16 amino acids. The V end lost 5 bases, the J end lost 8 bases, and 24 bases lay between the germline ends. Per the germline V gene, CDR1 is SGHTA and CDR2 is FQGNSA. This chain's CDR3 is CASSPFSGAAGYGYTF. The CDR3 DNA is TGTGCCAGCAGCCCGTTTTCAGGGGCCGCGGGCTACGGCTACACCTTC.

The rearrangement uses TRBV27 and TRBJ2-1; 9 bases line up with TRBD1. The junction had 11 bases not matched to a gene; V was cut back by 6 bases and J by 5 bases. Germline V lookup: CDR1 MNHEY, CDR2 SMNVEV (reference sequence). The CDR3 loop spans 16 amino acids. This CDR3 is CASSSSGTGMHNEQFF. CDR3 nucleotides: TGTGCCAGCAGCTCCTCCGGGACAGGGATGCACAATGAGCAGTTCTTC.

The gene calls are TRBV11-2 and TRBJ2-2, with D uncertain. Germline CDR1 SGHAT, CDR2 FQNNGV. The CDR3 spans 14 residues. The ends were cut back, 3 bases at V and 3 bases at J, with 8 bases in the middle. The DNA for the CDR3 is TGTGCCAGCAGCTTCGGTAGTTACACCGGGGAGCTGTTTTTT. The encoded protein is CASSFGSYTGELFF. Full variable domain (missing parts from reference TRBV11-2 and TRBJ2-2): EAGVAQSPRYKIIEKRQSVAFWCNPISGHATLYWYQQILGQGPKLLIQFQNNGVVDDSQLPKDRFSAERLKGVDSTLKIQPAKLEDSAVYLCASSFGSYTGELFFGEGSRLTVL.

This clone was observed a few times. CDR3 sequence (DNA): TGTGCCAGCAGTCGACAGACCACTGAAGCTTTCTTT. Amino acid sequence: CASSRQTTEAFF. This sequence joins TRBV6-1 and TRBJ1-1; TRBD1 might be the D (5 bases). Trimming removed 5 bases at V and 4 bases at J, with 8 bases between. Germline V gene data show CDR1 as MNHNS and CDR2 as SASEGT. The CDR3 covers 12 residues.

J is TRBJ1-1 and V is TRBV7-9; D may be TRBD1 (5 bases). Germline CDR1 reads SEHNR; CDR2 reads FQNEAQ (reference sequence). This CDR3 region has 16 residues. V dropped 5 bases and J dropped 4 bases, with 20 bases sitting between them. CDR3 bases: TGTGCCAGCAGCCCCAAGCGCGACAGAATCACCACTGAAGCTTTCTTT. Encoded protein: CASSPKRDRITTEAFF. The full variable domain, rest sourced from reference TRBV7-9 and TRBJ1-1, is DTGVSQNPRHKITKRGQNVTFRCDPISEHNRLYWYRQTLGQGPEFLTYFQNEAQLEKSRLLSDRFSAERPKGSFSTLEIQRTEQGDSAMYLCASSPKRDRITTEAFFGQGTRLTVV.

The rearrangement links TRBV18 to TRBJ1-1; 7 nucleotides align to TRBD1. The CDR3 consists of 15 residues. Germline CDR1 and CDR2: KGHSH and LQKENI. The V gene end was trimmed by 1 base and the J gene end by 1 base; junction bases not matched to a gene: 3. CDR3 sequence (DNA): TGTGCCAGCTCACCACAGGGGACAGAGAACACTGAAGCTTTCTTT. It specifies CASSPQGTENTEAFF.

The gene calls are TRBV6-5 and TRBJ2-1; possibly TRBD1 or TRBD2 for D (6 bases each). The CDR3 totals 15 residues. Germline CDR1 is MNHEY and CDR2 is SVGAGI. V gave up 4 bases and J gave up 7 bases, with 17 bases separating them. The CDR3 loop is CASSSSGAWRNEQFF. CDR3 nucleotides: TGTGCCAGCAGTTCCTCGGGGGCATGGAGGAATGAGCAGTTCTTC.

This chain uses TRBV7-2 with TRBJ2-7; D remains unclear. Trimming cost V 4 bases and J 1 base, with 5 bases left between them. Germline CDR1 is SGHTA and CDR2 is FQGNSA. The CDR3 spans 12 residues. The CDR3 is CASSSSSYEQYF. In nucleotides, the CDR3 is TGTGCCAGCAGCTCTAGTTCCTACGAGCAGTACTTC.

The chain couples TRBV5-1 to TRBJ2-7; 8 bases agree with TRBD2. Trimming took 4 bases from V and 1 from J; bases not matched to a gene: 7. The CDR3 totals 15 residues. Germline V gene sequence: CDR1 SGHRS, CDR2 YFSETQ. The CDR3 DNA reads TGCGCCAGCAGCGTCGGGGGGGTTCCTTCCTACGAGCAGTACTTC. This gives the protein CASSVGGVPSYEQYF. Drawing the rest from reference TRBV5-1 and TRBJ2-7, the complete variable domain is KAGVTQTPRYLIKTRGQQVTLSCSPISGHRSVSWYQQTPGQGLQFLFEYFSETQRNKGNFPGRFSGRQFSNSRSEMNVSTLELGDSALYLCASSVGGVPSYEQYFGPGTRLTVT.